The present entry profiles one T cell receptor beta chain with its context. The target of this receptor is not known. No clone much larger than this one lies a single base away; base qualities are absent. The record originates from a study of a mutant IDH1 vaccine in newly diagnosed glioma (dated by TCRdb to 2020 to 2023). Context from the whole study: Patients received eight vaccinations in weeks 1, 3, 5, 7, 11, 15, 19 and 23, corresponding to visits V03 through V10. Vaccination was initiated 4-6 weeks after radiotherapy alone, or concurrently with temozolomide cycles in the chemotherapy-containing groups. The approximately 32 treated patients were roughly 62% male and approximately 40% female, with a mean age of approximately 40 years. Before enrollment, most patients had been given radiochemotherapy with temozolomide as standard therapy, while the rest had received either radiotherapy alone or temozolomide alone. Peripheral blood samples were drawn at six visits, namely V03 (baseline), V05, V07, V10, V12 and V13. Longitudinal TCRB deep sequencing was done for roughly 23 treated patients, wherever samples were available for exploratory analyses.

Study-level results and caveats: Immune responses induced by the vaccine were seen in about 93% of patients across multiple MHC alleles. Pseudoprogression seemed to be unrelated to changes in the top peripheral T cell clonotypes found by TCRB sequencing. Availability determined which PBMC samples were chosen for TCRB deep sequencing. The authors stated that sample limitations prevented analyses of patient blood samples from being reproduced.

The meaning of the sample's time point label: week 23, last vaccination. Each vaccine dose was 300 ug of a 20-mer mutant IDH1 peptide in Montanide, given subcutaneously with topical imiquimod. Newly diagnosed WHO grade 3 or 4 IDH1-mutant astrocytomas showing loss of nuclear ATRX were present in the donors. The samples were drawn from NOA16, a multicentre, single-arm, open-label phase I trial in Germany that tested a mutant IDH1 peptide vaccine in humans for the first time. Genomic DNA for TCRB sequencing was extracted from EDTA blood using the DNeasy Blood and Tissue Kit. Libraries were prepared through the immunoSEQ multiplex PCR assay. The hsTCRB Kit was used according to the manufacturer's protocol to amplify rearranged TCR beta chain sequences. TCRB libraries were sequenced on an Illumina MiSeq. The published analysis was carried out like this. Demultiplexing, trimming and gene mapping were performed with the kit vendor's proprietary platform. This immuneACCESS table, as held by TCRdb, lists in-frame sequences with V and J called but not all clones. Of the missing ones, under half trace to an unresolved V gene in checked studies; the others have no known cause. D and trimming come from the DNA, and the V and J calls and clone size come from that table. Recorded for this sample are under 85,000 clones; around 85% of them occurred a single time. The top ten clones comprise over 0.7% of the sample.

This sample comprised PBMCs, obtained from a glioma patient whose treatment included an IDH1 peptide vaccine. This TCR derives from a woman between 45 and 60 years old with glioma.

Here the CDR3 is given as CASSVGTGGITGELFF. The DNA reads TGTGCCAGCAGCGTAGGGACAGGGGGCATTACCGGGGAGCTGTTTTTT. Here the chain combines TRBV9 and TRBJ2-2; the central 11 bases match TRBD1. The germline V gene provides CDR1 SGDLS and CDR2 YYNGEE. For this chain, trimming is 0 bases at the V end and 5 bases at the J end, and the number of junction bases without a gene match is 3. The CDR3 covers 16 residues, taking in both the cysteine and the phenylalanine. Only CDR3 DNA is held: 48 bases, read in frame from base 1.